The rows below give T cell receptor beta chains drawn from one sample of a study of blood T cell repertoires in COVID-19. TCRdb keeps only in-frame clones here, not all; method: immunoSEQ multiplex PCR. The sample carries 85,000 to 90,000 clones, about 83% recorded once. The sequenced material came from peripheral blood. The receptors derive from a human donor in a cohort sampled during active COVID-19. The CDR3 runs from the conserved cysteine through the conserved F or W. D genes are given only for firm matches. Size tells how often a clone was seen (once, few, many) or the class of an expanded clone, and some rows leave it out.

v_call	cdr3_length	d_call	clone_size	j_call	cdr3_nt	cdr3_aa
TRBV9	15	TRBD1	-	TRBJ2-7	TGTGCCAGCAGCTTCCGGGACAGGGGGGGCCACGAGCAGTACTTC	CASSFRDRGGHEQYF
TRBV7-6	17	TRBD2	-	TRBJ2-7	TGTGCCAGCAGCTCGAGACCGGGACTAGCGGGTGCCTACGAGCAGTACTTC	CASSSRPGLAGAYEQYF
TRBV9	16	TRBD2	-	TRBJ2-3	TGTGCCAGCAGCGTAGGAGTTAGCGGGACCCGCGATACGCAGTATTTT	CASSVGVSGTRDTQYF
TRBV10-3	15	-	-	TRBJ2-7	TGTGCCATCAGTGAAGGGGTTTCCCTCTCCTACGAGCAGTACTTC	CAISEGVSLSYEQYF
TRBV7-2	14	-	-	TRBJ1-2	TGTGCCAGCAGCTTAATGGCAACTACCTATGGCTACACCTTC	CASSLMATTYGYTF
TRBV5-1	12	TRBD2	-	TRBJ2-2	TGCGCCAGCAGCGCCGGGGCGGGAGTATGTTTTTTT	CASSAGAGVCFF
TRBV10-3	14	TRBD1	once	TRBJ2-1	TGTGCCATCAGTGTAGGGGACAGGGACAATGAGCAGTTCTTC	CAISVGDRDNEQFF
TRBV7-8	15	TRBD2	-	TRBJ2-5	TGTGCCAGCATGGGAGGGAAACATCTCCAAGAGACCCAGTACTTC	CASMGGKHLQETQYF
TRBV18	15	-	-	TRBJ2-5	TGTGCCAGCTCACCTGGCCGGGAGTTTTTAGAGACCCAGTACTTC	CASSPGREFLETQYF
TRBV7-3	16	TRBD2	-	TRBJ2-1	TGTGCCAGCAGCTCCCTAGCGGGAGGGCCTGGGGATGAGCAGTTCTTC	CASSSLAGGPGDEQFF
TRBV7-2	15	TRBD1	-	TRBJ1-1	TGTGCCAGCAGCTTCGCGGACAGGGATAGTACTGAAGCTTTCTTT	CASSFADRDSTEAFF
TRBV7-9	14	-	-	TRBJ2-5	TGTGCCAGCAGCTTATCGTCCGAGGGTCAGACCCAGTACTTC	CASSLSSEGQTQYF
TRBV30	16	-	-	TRBJ1-3	TGTGCCTGGAGTCAAGGATGGGGAGACTCTGGAAACACCATATATTTT	CAWSQGWGDSGNTIYF
TRBV5-6	13	TRBD2	-	TRBJ2-5	TGTGCCAGCAGCTTGGGGGGCAGCGGGGCCCAGTACTTC	CASSLGGSGAQYF
TRBV10-1	14	-	few	TRBJ1-3	TGCGCCAGCCGGTGGGGCAGCTCTGGAAACACCATATATTTT	CASRWGSSGNTIYF
TRBV7-2	14	-	once	TRBJ2-5	TGTGCCAGCAGCCCAAGCGGGCCAGCGAAGACCCAGTACTTC	CASSPSGPAKTQYF
TRBV6-6	12	-	-	TRBJ2-7	TGTGCCACCCACCCCGAGGGTGACGAGCAGTACTTC	CATHPEGDEQYF
TRBV27	13	-	few	TRBJ2-7	TGTGCCAGCAGCCCCGCGGAGCGGAACGAGCAGTACTTC	CASSPAERNEQYF
TRBV3-1/TRBV3-2	12	TRBD1	-	TRBJ2-7	TGTGCCAGCAGACCCACAGGGGGCGAGCAGTACTTC	CASRPTGGEQYF
TRBV4-1	14	TRBD1	-	TRBJ2-3	TGCGCCAGCAGCCAGGACAGGGGGCTGGATACGCAGTATTTT	CASSQDRGLDTQYF
TRBV9	17	TRBD2	-	TRBJ2-2	TGTGCCAGCAGCCCACGGCTCGCGGGAGGGTACACCGGGGAGCTGTTTTTT	CASSPRLAGGYTGELFF
TRBV6-5	15	-	-	TRBJ2-2	TGTGCCAGCAGCGCCAGGGGTACACGGACCGGGGAGCTGTTTTTT	CASSARGTRTGELFF
TRBV7-2	16	TRBD2	-	TRBJ2-3	TGTGCCAGCAGCTTAGCCCCTAGCGGGGGCGCAGATACGCAGTATTTT	CASSLAPSGGADTQYF
TRBV4-3	15	-	-	TRBJ2-3	TGCGCCAGCAGCCAAGAGATGCGGGAAGCAGATACGCAGTATTTT	CASSQEMREADTQYF
TRBV24-1	16	TRBD1	-	TRBJ2-7	TGTGCCACCAGTGATTCCCCCGGGACAGGGAACTACGAGCAGTACTTC	CATSDSPGTGNYEQYF
TRBV7-9	12	-	few	TRBJ1-1	TGTGCCAGCAAGGAGGGGCTCGGTGAAGCTTTCTTT	CASKEGLGEAFF